The T cell receptor (beta chain) under discussion was sequenced for a study of blood T cell repertoires in COVID-19. About the research overall: Sites across the United States, Italy and Spain contributed samples from acute and convalescent COVID-19.

This clone was picked up one time. The protocol was immunoSEQ multiplex PCR, while the TCRdb copy is restricted to in-frame clones and leaves out a portion. The data show some 80,000 clones, just over 90% seen once. V lost 5 bases to trimming and J lost 9 bases; unmatched junction nucleotides: 9. This CDR3 has 14 amino acids. In germline, CDR1 is SEHNR, CDR2 FQNEAQ (reference sequence). The chain is built from TRBV7-9 and TRBJ2-1, with 8 bases matching TRBD2. This TCR was sampled from a man aged 50-60 years with COVID-19, enrolled during active disease. Sequenced sample: peripheral blood. The chain's CDR3 is CASSPGVAGSEQFF. The CDR3, as DNA: TGTGCCAGCAGCCCCGGGGTAGCGGGAAGTGAGCAGTTCTTC.